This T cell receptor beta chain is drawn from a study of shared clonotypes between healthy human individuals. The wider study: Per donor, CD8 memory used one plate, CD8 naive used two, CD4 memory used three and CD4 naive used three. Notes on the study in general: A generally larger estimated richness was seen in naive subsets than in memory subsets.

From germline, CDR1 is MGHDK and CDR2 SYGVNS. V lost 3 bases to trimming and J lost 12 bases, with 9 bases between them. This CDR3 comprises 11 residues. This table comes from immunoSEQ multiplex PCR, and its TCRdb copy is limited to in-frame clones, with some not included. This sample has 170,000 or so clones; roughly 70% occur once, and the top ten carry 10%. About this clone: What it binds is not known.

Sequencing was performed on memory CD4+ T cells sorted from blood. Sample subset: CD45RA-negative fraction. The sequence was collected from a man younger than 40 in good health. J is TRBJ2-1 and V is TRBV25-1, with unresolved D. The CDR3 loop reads CASSDTNRQFF. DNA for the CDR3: TGTGCCAGCAGTGACACGAATAGGCAGTTCTTC.